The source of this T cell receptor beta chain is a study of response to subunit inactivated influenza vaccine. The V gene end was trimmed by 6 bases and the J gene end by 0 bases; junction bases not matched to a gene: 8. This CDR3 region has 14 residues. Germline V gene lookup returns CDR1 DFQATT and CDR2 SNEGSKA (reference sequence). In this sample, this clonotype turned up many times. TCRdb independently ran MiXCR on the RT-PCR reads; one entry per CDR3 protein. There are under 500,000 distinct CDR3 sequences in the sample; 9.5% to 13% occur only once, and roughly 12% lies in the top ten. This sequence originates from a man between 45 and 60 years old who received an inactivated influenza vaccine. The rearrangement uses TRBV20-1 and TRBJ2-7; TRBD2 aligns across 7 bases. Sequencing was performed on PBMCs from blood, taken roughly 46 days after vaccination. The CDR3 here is CSAQSGIGSYEQYF. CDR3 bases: TGCAGTGCGCAGAGCGGGATAGGCTCCTACGAGCAGTACTTC.